The rows below give T cell receptor beta chains drawn from one sample of a study of early T cells in non-severe SARS-CoV-2 infection. TCRdb re-called the 5' RACE reads through MiXCR, storing one row per CDR3 protein. The table records about 71,000 distinct CDR3 sequences, roughly 12% of them present only once. The sample in question was whole blood, obtained at baseline. The source of these receptors is an adult who was a healthcare worker with PCR-confirmed SARS-CoV-2 infection or an uninfected control (not recorded which). Each CDR3 is given with its conserved first and last residue. D genes are given only for firm matches. Not all rows give a size; the values are once, few, many and, for expanded clones, a class.

clone_size: few; d_call: NA; v_call: TRBV5-4; j_call: TRBJ1-3; cdr3_nt: TGTGCCAGCAGCTTTGGAGGGGCGTCCCCCTCTGGAAACACCATATATTTT; cdr3_aa: CASSFGGASPSGNTIYF
clone_size: NA; d_call: TRBD1; v_call: TRBV12-3/TRBV12-4; j_call: TRBJ2-3; cdr3_nt: TGTGCCAGCAGTTCTAGGGGGCGCGCAGATACGCAGTATTTT; cdr3_aa: CASSSRGRADTQYF
clone_size: many; d_call: TRBD1; v_call: TRBV11-2; j_call: TRBJ1-5; cdr3_nt: TGTGCCAGCAGCGGGACAGAGAATCAGCCCCAGCATTTT; cdr3_aa: CASSGTENQPQHF
clone_size: NA; d_call: NA; v_call: TRBV6-5; j_call: TRBJ2-1; cdr3_nt: TGTGCCAGCAGGGGGCTTTACAATGAGCAGTTCTTC; cdr3_aa: CASRGLYNEQFF
clone_size: NA; d_call: NA; v_call: TRBV6-4; j_call: TRBJ2-7; cdr3_nt: TGTGCCAGCAGTGACTCGAAAGGGTTGGACGAGCAGTACTTC; cdr3_aa: CASSDSKGLDEQYF
clone_size: NA; d_call: TRBD1; v_call: TRBV28; j_call: TRBJ2-6; cdr3_nt: TGTGCCAGCAGTTCCCAGGGGGCTGGGGCCAACGTCCTGACTTTC; cdr3_aa: CASSSQGAGANVLTF
clone_size: few; d_call: NA; v_call: TRBV29-1; j_call: TRBJ2-2; cdr3_nt: TGCAGCGTAGAAGATGGGGCACGGCGGACCGGGGAGCTGTTTTTT; cdr3_aa: CSVEDGARRTGELFF
clone_size: NA; d_call: NA; v_call: TRBV6-5; j_call: TRBJ2-7; cdr3_nt: TGTGCCAGCAGTTACTCGCGGTTATCCTACGAGCAGTACTTC; cdr3_aa: CASSYSRLSYEQYF
clone_size: many; d_call: NA; v_call: TRBV12-3/TRBV12-4; j_call: TRBJ1-1; cdr3_nt: TGTGCCAGCAGTTTTTCCCTAGGGGGAGGAACTGAAGCTTTCTTT; cdr3_aa: CASSFSLGGGTEAFF
clone_size: NA; d_call: NA; v_call: TRBV7-2; j_call: TRBJ1-2; cdr3_nt: TGTGCCAGCAGCTCCCGAGCCTGGAAGGGCTACACCTTC; cdr3_aa: CASSSRAWKGYTF
clone_size: few; d_call: TRBD1; v_call: TRBV27; j_call: TRBJ1-2; cdr3_nt: TGTGCCAGCAGTTTCATACAGGGGGCTAACTATGGCTACACCTTC; cdr3_aa: CASSFIQGANYGYTF
clone_size: few; d_call: TRBD2; v_call: TRBV5-6; j_call: TRBJ2-2; cdr3_nt: TGTGCCAGCAGCTTGTGGGCTAGCGGGGGTCCTAACACCGGGGAGCTGTTTTTT; cdr3_aa: CASSLWASGGPNTGELFF
clone_size: NA; d_call: TRBD1; v_call: TRBV11-2; j_call: TRBJ2-1; cdr3_nt: TGTGCCAGCAGCTTAGGTCTCCTGGACAGGGGCCCCAATGAGCAGTTCTTC; cdr3_aa: CASSLGLLDRGPNEQFF
clone_size: many; d_call: TRBD1; v_call: TRBV2; j_call: TRBJ1-5; cdr3_nt: TGTGCCAGCAGTCGCGACAGGGGCAATCAGCCCCAGCATTTT; cdr3_aa: CASSRDRGNQPQHF
clone_size: once; d_call: NA; v_call: TRBV20-1; j_call: TRBJ1-1; cdr3_nt: TGCAGTGGAGGTACTGGGGGCACTGAAGCTTTCTTT; cdr3_aa: CSGGTGGTEAFF
clone_size: NA; d_call: NA; v_call: TRBV7-9; j_call: TRBJ1-1; cdr3_nt: TGTGCCAGCAGCTTAGAAGGTTCACAAGCTTTCTTT; cdr3_aa: CASSLEGSQAFF
clone_size: NA; d_call: NA; v_call: TRBV6-5; j_call: TRBJ2-7; cdr3_nt: TGTGCCAGCAGTTACAAAGGGGGAGGGTACGAGCAGTACTTC; cdr3_aa: CASSYKGGGYEQYF
clone_size: NA; d_call: NA; v_call: TRBV20-1; j_call: TRBJ2-5; cdr3_nt: TGCAGTGCTCCCACCAGGGGCGGGGAGACCCAGTACTTC; cdr3_aa: CSAPTRGGETQYF
clone_size: few; d_call: TRBD2; v_call: TRBV20-1; j_call: TRBJ2-3; cdr3_nt: TGCAGTGCTAGAGGCGGGGGGCTCAGAGATACGCAGTATTTT; cdr3_aa: CSARGGGLRDTQYF
clone_size: few; d_call: NA; v_call: TRBV29-1; j_call: TRBJ2-3; cdr3_nt: TGCAGCGTTGGCGGCATCCCCACAGATACGCAGTATTTT; cdr3_aa: CSVGGIPTDTQYF
clone_size: few; d_call: TRBD1; v_call: TRBV28; j_call: TRBJ2-1; cdr3_nt: TGTGCCAGCAGCCCCGGGACAGGGTTTTTGGATGAGCAGTTCTTC; cdr3_aa: CASSPGTGFLDEQFF
clone_size: NA; d_call: NA; v_call: TRBV11-2; j_call: TRBJ2-7; cdr3_nt: TGTGCCAGCAGCTTAGTAGCTGGGGAGCAGTACTTC; cdr3_aa: CASSLVAGEQYF
clone_size: many; d_call: NA; v_call: TRBV2; j_call: TRBJ2-1; cdr3_nt: TGTGCCAGCCAAACCCCCAGGAGTGAGCAGTTCTTC; cdr3_aa: CASQTPRSEQFF
clone_size: NA; d_call: TRBD1; v_call: TRBV7-6; j_call: TRBJ2-7; cdr3_nt: TGTGCCAGCAGCCTGACCGGGACAGCCTACGAGCAGTACTTC; cdr3_aa: CASSLTGTAYEQYF
clone_size: NA; d_call: NA; v_call: TRBV6-2/TRBV6-3; j_call: TRBJ1-6; cdr3_nt: TGTGCCAGCAAGTGGGGGAACAATTCACCCCTCCATTTT; cdr3_aa: CASKWGNNSPLHF
clone_size: few; d_call: TRBD2; v_call: TRBV6-6; j_call: TRBJ2-2; cdr3_nt: TGTGCCAGCAGTTGGGGGGGCACCGGGGAGCTGTTTTTT; cdr3_aa: CASSWGGTGELFF
clone_size: few; d_call: TRBD1; v_call: TRBV6-6; j_call: TRBJ2-1; cdr3_nt: TGTGCCAGCAGTTACTCGAAGAGGACAGGGGACGAGCAGTTCTTC; cdr3_aa: CASSYSKRTGDEQFF
clone_size: NA; d_call: NA; v_call: TRBV6-5; j_call: TRBJ2-1; cdr3_nt: TGTGCCAGCAGTTACAGGGCCTCCTACAATGAGCAGTTCTTC; cdr3_aa: CASSYRASYNEQFF
clone_size: many; d_call: NA; v_call: TRBV29-1; j_call: TRBJ2-1; cdr3_nt: TGCAGCGCTCCTAGACTAGGGCCGGGCGCTGAGCAGTTCTTC; cdr3_aa: CSAPRLGPGAEQFF
clone_size: NA; d_call: NA; v_call: TRBV20-1; j_call: TRBJ2-1; cdr3_nt: TGCAGTGCTAGAGAAGCCTTCCTTCAGCAGTTCTTC; cdr3_aa: CSAREAFLQQFF
clone_size: few; d_call: NA; v_call: TRBV4-1; j_call: TRBJ2-2; cdr3_nt: TGCGCCAGCAGCCATCCCGCTGGGGGGAACACCGGGGAGCTGTTTTTT; cdr3_aa: CASSHPAGGNTGELFF
clone_size: few; d_call: NA; v_call: TRBV9; j_call: TRBJ2-3; cdr3_nt: TGTGCCAGCAGCGTATTGGGACTGGGGAGCACAGATACGCAGTATTTT; cdr3_aa: CASSVLGLGSTDTQYF
clone_size: few; d_call: NA; v_call: TRBV10-3; j_call: TRBJ1-2; cdr3_nt: TGTGCCATCTCCGACTGGAATTCTCGCTACACCTTC; cdr3_aa: CAISDWNSRYTF
clone_size: NA; d_call: TRBD2; v_call: TRBV10-1; j_call: TRBJ2-1; cdr3_nt: TGCGCCACCTCCTCGGGGGGGCGGAATGAGCAGTTCTTC; cdr3_aa: CATSSGGRNEQFF
clone_size: NA; d_call: NA; v_call: TRBV20-1; j_call: TRBJ2-7; cdr3_nt: TGCAGTGCTAGAGACGGGGGCTCCTACGAGCAGTACTTC; cdr3_aa: CSARDGGSYEQYF
clone_size: few; d_call: TRBD1; v_call: TRBV6-5; j_call: TRBJ1-6; cdr3_nt: TGTGCCAGCAGTTATGGCGGGGACAGGGAATATAATTCACCCCTCCACTTT; cdr3_aa: CASSYGGDREYNSPLHF
clone_size: many; d_call: TRBD2; v_call: TRBV4-1; j_call: TRBJ2-1; cdr3_nt: TGCGCCAGCAAGGAGACCGGGGGGGCAGTAATCAATGAGCAGTTCTTC; cdr3_aa: CASKETGGAVINEQFF
clone_size: many; d_call: NA; v_call: TRBV7-9; j_call: TRBJ1-1; cdr3_nt: TGTGCCAGCAGCTTAGCAGCGGGAGTTTGGGCTGAAGCTTTCTTT; cdr3_aa: CASSLAAGVWAEAFF
clone_size: many; d_call: NA; v_call: TRBV7-2; j_call: TRBJ2-5; cdr3_nt: TGTGCCAGCAGCTTAGGGGTTTGGCGGGGCCAAGAGACCCAGTACTTC; cdr3_aa: CASSLGVWRGQETQYF
clone_size: NA; d_call: TRBD1; v_call: TRBV9; j_call: TRBJ2-2; cdr3_nt: TGTGCCAGCAGCGTGCAGGGGGACACCGGGGAGCTGTTTTTT; cdr3_aa: CASSVQGDTGELFF
clone_size: NA; d_call: NA; v_call: TRBV12-3/TRBV12-4; j_call: TRBJ1-1; cdr3_nt: TGTGCCAGCAGTCCAGTAATGAGTTCCACTGAAGCTTTCTTT; cdr3_aa: CASSPVMSSTEAFF
clone_size: NA; d_call: NA; v_call: TRBV28; j_call: TRBJ2-1; cdr3_nt: TGTGCCAGCAGCTTCTTGGGATTTGAGCAGTTCTTC; cdr3_aa: CASSFLGFEQFF
clone_size: few; d_call: TRBD1; v_call: TRBV10-3; j_call: TRBJ2-5; cdr3_nt: TGTGCCACCTCGACAGGGGAAGGGACCCAGTACTTC; cdr3_aa: CATSTGEGTQYF
clone_size: NA; d_call: TRBD1; v_call: TRBV18; j_call: TRBJ1-1; cdr3_nt: TGTGCCAGCTCGCCGACAGGGTCCTCTGAAGCTTTCTTT; cdr3_aa: CASSPTGSSEAFF
clone_size: few; d_call: NA; v_call: TRBV7-9; j_call: TRBJ2-1; cdr3_nt: TGTGCCAGCAGCTCAGGGTCCCCGACCCTGCGGGGGCAGTTCTTC; cdr3_aa: CASSSGSPTLRGQFF
clone_size: few; d_call: NA; v_call: TRBV7-8; j_call: TRBJ1-5; cdr3_nt: TGTGCCAGCAGCTTACAACCCCGGGGCAGCGGTAGCAATCAGCCCCAGCATTTT; cdr3_aa: CASSLQPRGSGSNQPQHF